This T cell receptor (beta chain) was found in a study of Graves' ophthalmopathy and Graves' hyperthyroidism (dated by TCRdb to the late 2010s). As for the study more broadly: Peripheral blood was collected at initial diagnosis, prior to any treatment. TCR beta repertoire signatures were used to distinguish Graves' ophthalmopathy from Graves' hyperthyroidism and to predict progression to ophthalmopathy. T-cell repertoires of thyroid tissue and blood were compared in about 6 hyperthyroidism patients. A discovery set of 100 patients (43 ophthalmopathy, fewer than 60 stable hyperthyroidism) was enrolled to explore V-J signatures distinguishing ophthalmopathy from hyperthyroidism. An independent validation cohort comprised roughly 20 hyperthyroidism patients and about 16 patients who later progressed from hyperthyroidism to ophthalmopathy. In total, under 150 blood samples were TCR-sequenced: approximately 42 ophthalmopathy, approximately 75 hyperthyroidism and some 17 hyperthyroidism-to-ophthalmopathy patients. Following sampling, methimazole starting at 30 mg daily was administered to hyperthyroidism patients, and high-dose intravenous methylprednisolone was administered to ophthalmopathy patients.

As for this clonotype: No cognate antigen has been identified for it. No much larger clone exists at a distance of one base, and base qualities are not known.

The CDR3 runs 14 amino acids, cysteine and phenylalanine included. Only the CDR3 DNA is retained, 42 bases long and in frame from the first base. Deletion took 5 bases off V and 7 bases off J, with a span of 17 bases between the germline ends. Sequences SGHTA (CDR1) and FQGNSA (CDR2) are obtained from the germline V gene. General conclusions and limits of the study: In validation, the model predicted ophthalmopathy progression with 70.59% sensitivity and roughly 78% specificity; some 13 predicted patients were CT-confirmed with GO in a median of approximately six months. Most expanded thyroid clonotypes with a frequency above 0.001 also appeared in blood, which suggests that blood repertoires may reflect the immune response in the thyroid. No statistical method was used to predetermine the sample size, and group allocation was not hidden from the investigators. The 13-signature model separated ophthalmopathy from stable hyperthyroidism with approximately 90% sensitivity and approximately 83% specificity in cross-validation, and 80%/75% in the test set.

Patients with ophthalmopathy had moderately to severely active disease, with a Clinical Activity Score of 3 or more, a NOSPECS grade of 4 or more, and a disease duration of less than 3 months. Patients with other autoimmune diseases, uncontrolled infections, pregnancy or lactation were excluded. Clinical symptoms, serum thyroxine, TRAb, thyroid ultrasound and orbital computed tomography formed the basis of the diagnosis. PBMCs were isolated from about 9.1 ml of fresh peripheral blood by Ficoll-Paque density gradient centrifugation. Total RNA was extracted using Trizol reagent, and RNA quality was checked on an Agilent 2100 Bioanalyzer. TCR beta CDR3 regions were amplified from RNA transcripts for repertoire sequencing. The first round of RT-PCR was done with HTBI primers and the Qiagen OneStep RT-PCR kit, and was followed by a second round of multiplex PCR, then size selection and purification. The libraries underwent paired-end sequencing with 100 bp reads on an Illumina HiSeq2000. The published analysis was carried out like this. SOAPnuke was used for read processing, and reads with adapters, uncalled bases, a mean Phred below 15, or no exact constant-primer or identifier match were discarded. High-quality paired reads were merged with COPE v1.2.5. Each unique nucleotide sequence was treated as a clonotype, and MiTCR v1.1 was used to align the clonotypes to the IMGT TRB V, D and J references. Analysis was restricted to V-J combinations with a frequency above 0.0001, which covered roughly 99% of repertoires. For each V-J combination, a TCR clonal expansion and chaos score was defined as the ratio of F50 clonal expansion to chaos observed in the TCRdist matrix. Welch's t-statistics and random forest were used to reduce the features to about a dozen V-J combinations, which were then used as input to a naive Bayes classifier. Thyroid-blood repertoire similarity was quantified with the Morisita-Horn index. TCRdb trimmed public reads at Q25 via fastp, called clones via MiXCR and kept in-frame beta chains. One record per CDR3 amino acid sequence lists the most common genes and DNA. The V and J calls shown here were made by TCRdb, not taken from the authors' results. This sample holds 200,000 to 250,000 distinct CDR3 sequences; around 50% were observed only once. Around 43% of the sample rests with the top ten.

The clonotype was recovered from an adult man with Graves' ophthalmopathy. This chain is built from TRBV7-2 and TRBJ1-1; the D gene is possibly TRBD1, with 5 bases matching. Sequencing input: peripheral blood. The CDR3 loop reads CASSDSGRGNEAFF. The DNA sequence is as follows: TGTGCCAGCAGCGATAGCGGGAGGGGTAATGAAGCTTTCTTT.